The entry below gives a single T cell receptor (beta chain) sequence along with its context. The CDR3 totals 15 residues. The J segment lost 6 bases and the V segment lost 5 bases, leaving 9 bases of the junction unmatched. CDR1 SGHVS and CDR2 FNYEAQ come from the germline V gene. These data come from a study of blood T cell repertoires in COVID-19. The data were produced by immunoSEQ multiplex PCR, yet TCRdb's version contains in-frame clones alone and is incomplete. The table has under 250,000 clones, approximately 83% seen once. The clonotype comes from a woman in her sixties with acute or convalescent COVID-19. The V call is TRBV7-6, the J call TRBJ2-1; 8 bases match TRBD2. Sequencing was carried out using peripheral blood. CDR3 coding DNA: TGTGCCAGCAGCCCCCGGGGGGGGCCCATCAATGAGCAGTTCTTC. Translation gives CASSPRGGPINEQFF.